This T cell receptor beta chain was sequenced in a study of a mutant IDH1 vaccine in newly diagnosed glioma. For the study at large: Patients were started on vaccination 4-6 weeks after radiotherapy alone, or with temozolomide cycles. The treated group averaged approximately 42 years old and was around 62% male, about 38% female.

TCRdb keeps only in-frame clones here, not all; method: immunoSEQ multiplex PCR. The table has tens of thousands of clones, over 60% seen once. Noted time point: week 35, safety follow-up. In every dose of vaccine, 300 ug of mutant IDH1 20-mer peptide was given alongside topical imiquimod. A remark on this clone: Its antigen is not identified.

This CDR3 contains 15 residues. J lost 7 bases, V lost 5 bases, and 12 bases had no gene match. The V gene's germline CDR1 is SGHNT and CDR2 YENEEA. The TCR originated in a middle-aged man with glioma. The chain uses TRBV11-3 and TRBJ1-2, with TRBD1 matching over 8 bases. The sample consisted of PBMCs, taken from a glioma patient whose treatment included an IDH1 peptide vaccine. CDR3 amino acids: CASSGTDRGTLGYTF. The CDR3, as DNA: TGTGCCAGCAGCGGTACTGACAGGGGAACCCTTGGCTACACCTTC.